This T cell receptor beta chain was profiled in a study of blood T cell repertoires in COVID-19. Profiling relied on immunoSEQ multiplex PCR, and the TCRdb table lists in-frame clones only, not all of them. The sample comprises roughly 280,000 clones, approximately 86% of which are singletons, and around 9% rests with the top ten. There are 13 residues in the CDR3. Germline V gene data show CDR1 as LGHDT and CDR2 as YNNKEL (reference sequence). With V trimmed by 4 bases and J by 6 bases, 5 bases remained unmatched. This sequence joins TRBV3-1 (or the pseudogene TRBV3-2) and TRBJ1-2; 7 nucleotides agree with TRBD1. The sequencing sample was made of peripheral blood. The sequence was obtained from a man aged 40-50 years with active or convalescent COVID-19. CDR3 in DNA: TGTGCCAGCAGCCGTGACAGGGTAGATGGCTACACCTTC. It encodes CASSRDRVDGYTF.